This T cell receptor beta chain originates from a study of T cell responses to AZD1222 COVID-19 vaccine. Assay: immunoSEQ multiplex PCR; the TCRdb copy retains only in-frame clones and omits some. The profile shows about 92,000 clones, around 90% of them singletons. Only one count was recorded for this clone. The sequence was collected from an adult in good health. Sample: peripheral blood, taken on day 0 of MenACWY control vaccination.

CDR3 sequence: CASSLTGGGNQPQHF. The CDR3 DNA is TGTGCCAGTAGTTTAACCGGAGGTGGCAATCAGCCCCAGCATTTT. The gene calls are TRBV19 and TRBJ1-5; D not resolved. This CDR3 has 15 amino acids. V lost 5 bases and J 2 bases, leaving 13 bases between the germline ends. Per germline, CDR1 LNHDA and CDR2 SQIVND (reference sequence).